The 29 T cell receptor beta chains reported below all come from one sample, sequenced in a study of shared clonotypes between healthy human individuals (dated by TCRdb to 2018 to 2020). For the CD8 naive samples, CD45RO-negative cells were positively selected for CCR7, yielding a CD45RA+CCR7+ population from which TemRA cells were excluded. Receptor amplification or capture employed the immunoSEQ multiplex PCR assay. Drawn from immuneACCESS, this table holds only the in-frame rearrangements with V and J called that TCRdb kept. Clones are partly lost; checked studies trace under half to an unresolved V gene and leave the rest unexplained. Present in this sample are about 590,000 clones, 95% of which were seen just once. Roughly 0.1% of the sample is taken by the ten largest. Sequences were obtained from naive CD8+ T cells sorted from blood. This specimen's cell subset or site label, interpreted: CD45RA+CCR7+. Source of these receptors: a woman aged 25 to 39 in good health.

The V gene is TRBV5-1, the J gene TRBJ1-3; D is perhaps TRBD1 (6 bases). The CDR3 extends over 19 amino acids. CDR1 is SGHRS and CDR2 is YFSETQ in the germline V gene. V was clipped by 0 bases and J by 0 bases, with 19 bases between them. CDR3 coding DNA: TGCGCCAGCAGCTTGGCGGGTCAGGGGATTAAACACTCTGGAAACACCATATATTTT. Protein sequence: CASSLAGQGIKHSGNTIYF.

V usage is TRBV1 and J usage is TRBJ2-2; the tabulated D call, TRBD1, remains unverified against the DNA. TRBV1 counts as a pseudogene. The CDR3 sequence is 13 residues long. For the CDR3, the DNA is TGCACCAGCAGCCAAGAGGGGCCTGGGGAGCTGTTTTTT. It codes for CTSSQEGPGELFF.

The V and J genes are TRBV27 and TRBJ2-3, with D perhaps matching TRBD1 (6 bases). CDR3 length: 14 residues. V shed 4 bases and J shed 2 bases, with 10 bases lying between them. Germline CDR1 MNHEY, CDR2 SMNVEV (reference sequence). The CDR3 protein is CASSSRDITDTQYF. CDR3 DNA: TGTGCCAGCAGTTCCCGGGACATCACAGATACGCAGTATTTT.

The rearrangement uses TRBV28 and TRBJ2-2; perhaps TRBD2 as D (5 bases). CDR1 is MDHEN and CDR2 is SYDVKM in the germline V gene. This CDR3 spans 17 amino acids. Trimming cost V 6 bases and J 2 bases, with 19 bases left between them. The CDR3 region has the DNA TGTGCCAGCAGCGAAGTTAACGGGAACCTCAACACCGGGGAGCTGTTTTTT. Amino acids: CASSEVNGNLNTGELFF.

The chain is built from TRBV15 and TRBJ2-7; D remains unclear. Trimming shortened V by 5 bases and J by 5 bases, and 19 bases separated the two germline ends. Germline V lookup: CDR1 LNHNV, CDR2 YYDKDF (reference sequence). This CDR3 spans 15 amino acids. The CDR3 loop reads CATSAPPAPTHEQYF. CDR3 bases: TGTGCCACCAGCGCACCCCCGGCCCCCACTCACGAGCAGTACTTC.

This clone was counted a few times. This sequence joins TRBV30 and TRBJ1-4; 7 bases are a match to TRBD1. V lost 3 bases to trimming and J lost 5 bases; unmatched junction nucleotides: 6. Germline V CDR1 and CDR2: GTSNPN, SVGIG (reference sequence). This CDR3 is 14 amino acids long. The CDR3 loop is CAWSHGTENEKLFF. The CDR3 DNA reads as TGTGCCTGGAGCCACGGGACAGAGAATGAAAAACTGTTTTTT.

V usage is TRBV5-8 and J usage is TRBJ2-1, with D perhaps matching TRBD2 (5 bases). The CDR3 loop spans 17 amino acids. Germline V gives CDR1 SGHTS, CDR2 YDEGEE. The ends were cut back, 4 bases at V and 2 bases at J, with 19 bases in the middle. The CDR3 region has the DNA TGTGCCAGCAGCCAAGACACGGGAATGAAAGCCTACAATGAGCAGTTCTTC. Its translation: CASSQDTGMKAYNEQFF. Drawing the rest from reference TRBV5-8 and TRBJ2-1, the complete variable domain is EAGVTQSPTHLIKTRGQQATLRCSPISGHTSVYWYQQALGLGLQFLLWYDEGEERNRGNFPPRFSGRQFPNYSSELNVNALELEDSALYLCASSQDTGMKAYNEQFFGPGTRLTVL.

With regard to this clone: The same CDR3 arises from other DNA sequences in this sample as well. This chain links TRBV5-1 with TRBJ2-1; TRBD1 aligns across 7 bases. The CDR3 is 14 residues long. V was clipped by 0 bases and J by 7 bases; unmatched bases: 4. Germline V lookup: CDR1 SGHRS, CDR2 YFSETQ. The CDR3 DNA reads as TGCGCCAGCAGCTTGGGACAGGGCTTGAATGAGCAGTTCTTC. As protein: CASSLGQGLNEQFF.

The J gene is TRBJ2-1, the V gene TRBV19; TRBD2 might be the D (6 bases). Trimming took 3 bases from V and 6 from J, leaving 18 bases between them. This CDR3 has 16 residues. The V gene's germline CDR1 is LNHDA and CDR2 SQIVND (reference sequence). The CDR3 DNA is TGTGCCAGTAGTATTTTAGACGGGGGTTCTTCCAATGAGCAGTTCTTC. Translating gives CASSILDGGSSNEQFF.

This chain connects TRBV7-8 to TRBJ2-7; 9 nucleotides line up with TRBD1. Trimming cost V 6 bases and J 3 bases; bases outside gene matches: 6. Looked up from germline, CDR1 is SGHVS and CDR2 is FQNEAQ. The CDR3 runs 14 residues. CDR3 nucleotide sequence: TGTGCCAGCAGGGAGACAGGGGGGCACTACGAGCAGTACTTC. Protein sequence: CASRETGGHYEQYF.

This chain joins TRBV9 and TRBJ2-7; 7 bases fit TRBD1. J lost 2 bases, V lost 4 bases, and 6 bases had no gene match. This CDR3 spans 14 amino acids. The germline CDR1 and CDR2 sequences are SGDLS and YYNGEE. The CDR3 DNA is TGTGCCAGCAGCCCTGAACAGGGGCCCTACGAGCAGTACTTC. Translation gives CASSPEQGPYEQYF.

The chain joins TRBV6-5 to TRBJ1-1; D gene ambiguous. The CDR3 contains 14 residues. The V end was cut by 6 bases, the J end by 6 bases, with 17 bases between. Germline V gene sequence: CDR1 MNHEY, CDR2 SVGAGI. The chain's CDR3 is CASSPAEGVPEAFF. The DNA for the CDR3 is TGTGCCAGCAGCCCCGCAGAAGGAGTCCCTGAAGCTTTCTTT.

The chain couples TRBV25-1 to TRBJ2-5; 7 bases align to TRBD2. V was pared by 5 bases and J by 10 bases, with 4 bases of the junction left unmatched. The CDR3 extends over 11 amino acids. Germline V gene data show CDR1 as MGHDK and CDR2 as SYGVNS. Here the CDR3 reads CASSRSGGQYF. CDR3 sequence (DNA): TGTGCCAGCAGTAGATCGGGGGGCCAGTACTTC.

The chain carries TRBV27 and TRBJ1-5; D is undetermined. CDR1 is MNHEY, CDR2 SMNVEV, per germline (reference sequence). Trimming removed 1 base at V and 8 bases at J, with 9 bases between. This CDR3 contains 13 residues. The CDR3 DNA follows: TGTGCCAGCAGTTTATTGGGAGAGGAGCCCCAGCATTTT. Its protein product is CASSLLGEEPQHF.

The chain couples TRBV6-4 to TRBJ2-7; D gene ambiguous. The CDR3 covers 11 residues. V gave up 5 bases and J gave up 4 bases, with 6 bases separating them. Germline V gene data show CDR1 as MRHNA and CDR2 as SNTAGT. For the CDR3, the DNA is TGTGCCAGCAGTCCATCTTACGAGCAGTACTTC. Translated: CASSPSYEQYF.

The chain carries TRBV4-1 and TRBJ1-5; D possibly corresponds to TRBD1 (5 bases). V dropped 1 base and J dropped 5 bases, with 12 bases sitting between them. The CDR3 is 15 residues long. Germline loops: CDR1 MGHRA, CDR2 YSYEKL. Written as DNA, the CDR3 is TGCGCCAGCAGCCAAGGGGAAGGGGCCCATCAGCCCCAGCATTTT. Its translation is CASSQGEGAHQPQHF.

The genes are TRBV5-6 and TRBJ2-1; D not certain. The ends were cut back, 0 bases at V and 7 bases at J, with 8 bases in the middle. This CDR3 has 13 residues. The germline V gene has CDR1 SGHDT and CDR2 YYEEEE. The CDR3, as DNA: TGTGCCAGCAGCTTGGGACATCCGAATGAGCAGTTCTTC. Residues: CASSLGHPNEQFF.

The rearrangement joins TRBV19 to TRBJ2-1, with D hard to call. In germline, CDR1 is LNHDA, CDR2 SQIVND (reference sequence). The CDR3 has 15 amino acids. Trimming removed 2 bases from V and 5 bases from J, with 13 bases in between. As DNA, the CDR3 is TGTGCCAGTAGTATAACAGCGTTTGCCCACAATGAGCAGTTCTTC. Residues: CASSITAFAHNEQFF.

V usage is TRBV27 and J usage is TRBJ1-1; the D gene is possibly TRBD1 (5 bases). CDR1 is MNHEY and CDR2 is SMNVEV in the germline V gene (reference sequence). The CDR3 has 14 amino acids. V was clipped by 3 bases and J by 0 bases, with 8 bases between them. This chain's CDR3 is CASSLGHLNTEAFF. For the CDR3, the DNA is TGTGCCAGCAGTTTGGGGCACTTGAACACTGAAGCTTTCTTT.

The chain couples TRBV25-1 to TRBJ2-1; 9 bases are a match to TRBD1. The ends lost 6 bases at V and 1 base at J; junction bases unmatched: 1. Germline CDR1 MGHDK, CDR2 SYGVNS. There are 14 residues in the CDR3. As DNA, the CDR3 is TGTGCCAGCAGGGGGACAGGGTCCTACAATGAGCAGTTCTTC. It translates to CASRGTGSYNEQFF.

CDR3 DNA sequence: TGTGCCAGCAGTGAATATTGGGGAACTGGAAACACCATATATTTT. Its translation: CASSEYWGTGNTIYF. The V call is TRBV6-1, the J call TRBJ1-3; D is unresolved. CDR1 and CDR2 (germline): MNHNS, SASEGT. Trimming shortened V by 2 bases and J by 2 bases, and 10 bases separated the two germline ends. CDR3 length equals 15 residues.

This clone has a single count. CDR3 loop: CASSPSTGYGYTF. The CDR3 bases are TGTGCCAGCAGTCCGTCCACAGGGTATGGCTACACCTTC. The chain combines TRBV27 with TRBJ1-2; TRBD1 is a possible D gene (6 bases). The CDR3 length is 13 residues. CDR1 is MNHEY and CDR2 is SMNVEV in the germline V gene (reference sequence). Trimming took 5 bases from V and 5 from J, leaving 12 bases between them.

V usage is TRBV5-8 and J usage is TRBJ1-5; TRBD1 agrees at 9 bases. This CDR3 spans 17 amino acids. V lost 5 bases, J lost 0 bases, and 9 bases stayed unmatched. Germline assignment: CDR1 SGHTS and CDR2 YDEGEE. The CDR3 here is CASSLPGTGSSNQPQHF. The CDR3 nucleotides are TGTGCCAGCAGTCTACCCGGGACAGGGTCTAGCAATCAGCCCCAGCATTTT.

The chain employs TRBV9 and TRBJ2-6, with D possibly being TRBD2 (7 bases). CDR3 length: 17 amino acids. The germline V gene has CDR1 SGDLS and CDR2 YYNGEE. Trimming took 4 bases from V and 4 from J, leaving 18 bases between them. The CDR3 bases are TGTGCCAGCAGCTTAAGCCGGGGGGCGCAAGGGGCCAACGTCCTGACTTTC. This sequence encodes CASSLSRGAQGANVLTF.

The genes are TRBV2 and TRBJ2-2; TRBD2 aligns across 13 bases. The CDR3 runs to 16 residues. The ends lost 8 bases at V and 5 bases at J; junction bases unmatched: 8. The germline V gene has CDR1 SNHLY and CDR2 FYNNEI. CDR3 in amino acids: CASEGLAGVRTGELFF. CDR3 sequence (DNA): TGTGCCAGCGAAGGACTAGCGGGAGTTCGGACCGGGGAGCTGTTTTTT. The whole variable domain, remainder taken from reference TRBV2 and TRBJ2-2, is EPEVTQTPSHQVTQMGQEVILRCVPISNHLYFYWYRQILGQKVEFLVSFYNNEISEKSEIFDDQFSVERPDGSNFTLKIRSTKLEDSAMYFCASEGLAGVRTGELFFGEGSRLTVL.

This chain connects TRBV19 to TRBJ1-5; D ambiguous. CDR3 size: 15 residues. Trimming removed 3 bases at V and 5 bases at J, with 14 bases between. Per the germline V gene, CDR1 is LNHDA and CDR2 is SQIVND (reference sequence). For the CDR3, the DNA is TGTGCCAGTAGTATGATCTCGGAACAGCATCAGCCCCAGCATTTT. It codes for CASSMISEQHQPQHF.

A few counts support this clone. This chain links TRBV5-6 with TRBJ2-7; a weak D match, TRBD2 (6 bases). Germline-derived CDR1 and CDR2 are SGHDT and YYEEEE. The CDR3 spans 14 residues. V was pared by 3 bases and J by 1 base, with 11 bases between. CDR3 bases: TGTGCCAGCAGCTGGGGGACTGGGTCCTACGAGCAGTACTTC. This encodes CASSWGTGSYEQYF.

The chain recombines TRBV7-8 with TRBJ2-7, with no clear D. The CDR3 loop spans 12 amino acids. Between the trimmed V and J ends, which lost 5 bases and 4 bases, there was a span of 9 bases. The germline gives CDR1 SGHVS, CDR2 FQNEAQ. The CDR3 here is CASSHTSYEQYF. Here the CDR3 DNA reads TGTGCCAGCAGCCATACCTCGTACGAGCAGTACTTC. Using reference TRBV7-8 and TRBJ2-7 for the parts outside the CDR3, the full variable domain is GAGVSQSPRYKVAKRGQDVALRCDPISGHVSLFWYQQALGQGPEFLTYFQNEAQLDKSGLPSDRFFAERPEGSVSTLKIQRTQQEDSAVYLCASSHTSYEQYFGPGTRLTVT.

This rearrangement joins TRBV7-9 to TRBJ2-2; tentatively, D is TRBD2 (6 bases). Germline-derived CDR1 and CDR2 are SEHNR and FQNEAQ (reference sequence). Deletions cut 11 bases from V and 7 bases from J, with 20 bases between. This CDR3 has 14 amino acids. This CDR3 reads CAGTEWRDNGELFF. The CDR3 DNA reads TGTGCCGGTACGGAATGGCGGGATAACGGGGAGCTGTTTTTT.